A selection of T cell receptor beta chains follows, all from one sample in a study of brain T cells in children with intractable seizures. Measured with immunoSEQ multiplex PCR; TCRdb has only the in-frame clones, and not every one. The sample consists of about 340,000 clones, about 93% of them appearing once. This specimen consisted of peripheral blood, obtained less than 6 months after surgery. All receptors derive from a boy in the first two years of life with tuberous sclerosis and intractable seizures. The CDR3 runs from the conserved cysteine through the conserved F or W. D genes are given only for firm matches. For some rows the clone size is stated as once, few or many, or as a class when expanded; others skip it.

CDR3,DNA,J,D,length,size,V
CASSRWTGNYGYTF,TGCGCCAGCAGTCGATGGACAGGGAACTATGGCTACACCTTC,TRBJ1-2,TRBD1,14,-,TRBV23-1
CASSEILAGYEQFF,TGCGCCAGCAGTGAAATACTAGCGGGCTATGAGCAGTTCTTC,TRBJ2-1,TRBD2,14,-,TRBV10-2
CASSKTGVGFEDGYTF,TGTGCCAGCAGTAAGACAGGGGTCGGCTTCGAGGATGGCTACACCTTC,TRBJ1-2,TRBD1,16,-,TRBV6-6
CASSRDRANSPLHF,TGTGCCAGCAGCCGGGACAGGGCCAATTCACCCCTCCACTTT,TRBJ1-6,TRBD1,14,-,TRBV14
CASSFPEATSPLHF,TGTGCCAGCAGTTTCCCGGAAGCTACTTCACCCCTCCACTTT,TRBJ1-6,-,14,-,TRBV3-1/TRBV3-2
CASSLGGRQGYEQYF,TGTGCCAGCAGCTTAGGCGGCAGACAGGGATACGAGCAGTACTTC,TRBJ2-7,TRBD1,15,-,TRBV13
CASSQAGRSNSPLHF,TGCGCCAGCAGCCAAGCGGGACGGTCGAATTCACCCCTCCACTTT,TRBJ1-6,-,15,-,TRBV4-1
CASRFNRGGGELFF,TGTGCAAGTCGCTTTAACCGGGGTGGCGGGGAGCTGTTTTTT,TRBJ2-2,-,14,once,TRBV12-2
CARQGGNYGYTF,TGTGCCAGACAGGGTGGTAACTATGGCTACACCTTC,TRBJ1-2,-,12,-,TRBV19
CASSLSRLGGYNEQFF,TGTGCCAGCAGTTTATCGCGCCTAGGGGGTTACAATGAGCAGTTCTTC,TRBJ2-1,-,16,-,TRBV27
CASSPTSGEETQYF,TGTGCCAGCAGCCCGACTAGCGGGGAAGAGACCCAGTACTTC,TRBJ2-5,TRBD2,14,-,TRBV7-8
CASSFTGGPHEQYF,TGTGCCAGCAGTTTTACGGGGGGGCCCCACGAGCAGTACTTC,TRBJ2-7,TRBD2,14,-,TRBV27
CASSTTSRVTEAFF,TGTGCCAGTAGTACCACATCGAGGGTGACTGAAGCTTTCTTT,TRBJ1-1,-,14,-,TRBV19
CASAAGVGSYEQYF,TGTGCCAGCGCAGCGGGGGTGGGGTCCTACGAGCAGTACTTC,TRBJ2-7,TRBD2,14,-,TRBV6-5
CASSQGPYGYTF,TGTGCCAGCAGCCAGGGCCCTTATGGCTACACCTTC,TRBJ1-2,-,12,-,TRBV7-9
CASLVTGTGGLLHF,TGTGCCAGCTTAGTTACCGGGACAGGGGGACTCCTCCACTTT,TRBJ1-6,TRBD1,14,-,TRBV6-5
CASSSAGTDTQYF,TGTGCCAGCAGCTCCGCAGGGACAGATACGCAGTATTTT,TRBJ2-3,-,13,-,TRBV7-9
CASSLEGNTEAFF,TGCGCCAGCAGCTTGGAAGGGAACACTGAAGCTTTCTTT,TRBJ1-1,-,13,-,TRBV5-1